This T cell receptor (beta chain) was sequenced in a study of cytomegalovirus exposure and HLA in healthy donors. The V gene end was trimmed by 4 bases and the J gene end by 11 bases; junction bases not matched to a gene: 9. Looked up from germline, CDR1 is WSHSY and CDR2 is SAAADI. This CDR3 is built from 13 residues. The data were produced by immunoSEQ multiplex PCR, yet TCRdb's version contains in-frame clones alone and is incomplete. The sample has about 220,000 clones, 75% to 95% seen once. The chain joins TRBV10-2 to TRBJ2-7, with TRBD1 identical over 9 bases. Material for sequencing was PBMCs. The sequence derives from a woman younger than 30 in good health and CMV-seronegative. The CDR3 bases are TGCGCCAGCAGTGTTGGGACAGGGTATATGGAGTACTTC. Protein sequence: CASSVGTGYMEYF.